The table lists the clone carrying this TCR beta chain with a few counts. This sample stems from a study of blood T cell repertoires in COVID-19. The overall study: Samples came from the United States, Italy and Spain, spanning acute and convalescent COVID-19. PBMCs, B-cell-depleted T cells, or T cells provided the cDNA or gDNA that made up the material.

In the original analysis: Reference gene primer amplification in the assay estimated nucleated cell counts. Only in-frame clones appear in the TCRdb table, and some are missing; sequencing was by immunoSEQ multiplex PCR. That table supplies the V and J calls and clone size; D and trimming were determined from the DNA. Of approximately 200,000 clones in the sample, roughly four fifths are singletons; the top ten hold 2% to 2.5%. The sequence was collected from a woman in her sixties with acute or convalescent COVID-19. Sequencing used peripheral blood.

The CDR3 spells CASSYSRTGSYNEQFF. CDR3 nucleotide sequence: TGTGCCAGCAGTTACTCCCGGACAGGTTCCTACAATGAGCAGTTCTTC. V and J are TRBV6-6 and TRBJ2-1, with 7 bases lining up with TRBD1. CDR1 and CDR2 from the germline V gene are MNHNY and SVGAGI (reference sequence). The CDR3 has 16 amino acids. With 0 bases clipped from V and 1 base from J, the junction kept 3 bases outside the gene matches.